What follows are 23 T cell receptor beta chains derived from one specimen sequenced in a study of CD8 T cells in ankylosing spondylitis. Each CDR3 protein is one row after TCRdb ran MiXCR on the 5' RACE reads. The data show about 130,000 distinct CDR3 sequences, 6% to 8.5% seen once. Sequencing was carried out using blood, either unsorted or a sorted T cell fraction (not recorded which). All receptors derive from a male donor with ankylosing spondylitis or in good health (not recorded which).

There are many counts of this clonotype. The chain couples TRBV11-2 to TRBJ1-1, with D unclear. There are 16 residues in the CDR3. Deletions cut 6 bases from V and 4 bases from J, with 21 bases between. Per the germline V gene, CDR1 is SGHAT and CDR2 is FQNNGV. The CDR3 nucleotides read TGTGCCAGCAGTTTCCCCCCGGGGAGGGCCGGCACTGAAGCTTTCTTT. Its protein is CASSFPPGRAGTEAFF.

This clonotype was recorded at least ten times. The rearrangement uses TRBV5-1 and TRBJ2-2; 15 bases match TRBD2. Germline loops: CDR1 SGHRS, CDR2 YFSETQ. This CDR3 spans 19 amino acids. V trimming: 4 bases; J trimming: 0 bases; junction bases outside the gene matches: 7. This CDR3 is CASSGMGLAGGTNTGELFF. The DNA for the CDR3 is TGCGCCAGCAGCGGAATGGGACTAGCGGGGGGAACGAACACCGGGGAGCTGTTTTTT. The entire variable domain, with the rest obtained from reference TRBV5-1 and TRBJ2-2, is as follows: KAGVTQTPRYLIKTRGQQVTLSCSPISGHRSVSWYQQTPGQGLQFLFEYFSETQRNKGNFPGRFSGRQFSNSRSEMNVSTLELGDSALYLCASSGMGLAGGTNTGELFFGEGSRLTVL.

This clonotype was counted many times. The CDR3 sequence is CASSPANTRGLDQETQYF. For the CDR3, the DNA is TGTGCCAGCAGCCCAGCCAATACCAGGGGGCTTGACCAAGAGACCCAGTACTTC. This chain links TRBV28 with TRBJ2-5; 8 positions agree with TRBD1. Germline CDR1 is MDHEN and CDR2 is SYDVKM. V lost 6 bases and J lost 0; bases outside the gene matches: 15. CDR3 length: 18 amino acids.

This clonotype was counted between two and nine times. J is TRBJ1-1 and V is TRBV5-1, with D hard to call. The CDR3 covers 14 residues. Per germline, CDR1 SGHRS and CDR2 YFSETQ. Trimming shortened V by 4 bases and J by 0 bases, and 10 bases separated the two germline ends. CDR3 coding DNA: TGCGCCAGCAGCATGAGTACTCTGAACACTGAAGCTTTCTTT. It is translated as CASSMSTLNTEAFF. The entire variable domain, with the rest obtained from reference TRBV5-1 and TRBJ1-1, is as follows: KAGVTQTPRYLIKTRGQQVTLSCSPISGHRSVSWYQQTPGQGLQFLFEYFSETQRNKGNFPGRFSGRQFSNSRSEMNVSTLELGDSALYLCASSMSTLNTEAFFGQGTRLTVV.

This clonotype was picked up many times. This chain joins TRBV4-2 and TRBJ2-7; D tentatively reads TRBD1 or TRBD2 (5 bases each). Trimming took off 3 bases at V and 2 bases at J, with 14 bases between the two ends. CDR1 is LGHNA and CDR2 is YNFKEQ in the germline V gene. The CDR3 totals 15 residues. In DNA, the CDR3 is TGTGCCAGCAGCCATCACCGGGACGGTACCTACGAGCAGTACTTC. Translated: CASSHHRDGTYEQYF.

This clonotype was found many times. The chain links TRBV20-1 to TRBJ2-7; tentatively, D is TRBD2 (5 bases). The V and J ends lost 0 bases and 0 bases respectively, with 12 bases between them. The CDR3 is made up of 15 amino acids. Germline V gene data show CDR1 as DFQATT and CDR2 as SNEGSKA (reference sequence). This CDR3 is CSARDDYFSSYEQYF. For the CDR3, the DNA is TGCAGTGCTAGAGATGACTACTTCAGCTCCTACGAGCAGTACTTC.

This clonotype was counted at least ten times. V and J are TRBV15 and TRBJ2-1, with TRBD2 matching over 7 bases. This CDR3 region has 15 residues. Germline CDR1 reads LNHNV; CDR2 reads YYDKDF (reference sequence). Trimming took 0 bases from V and 12 from J; bases not matched to a gene: 11. CDR3 sequence (DNA): TGTGCCACCAGCAGAGATGGGGAGGGCACCCTGGGGCAGTTCTTC. It is translated as CATSRDGEGTLGQFF.

This clonotype was counted a few times. The gene calls are TRBV20-1 and TRBJ2-1, with 11 bases matching TRBD2. The V gene end was trimmed by 6 bases and the J gene end by 6 bases; junction bases not matched to a gene: 7. CDR1 and CDR2 (germline): DFQATT, SNEGSKA (reference sequence). This CDR3 region has 14 residues. The CDR3 DNA sequence: TGCAGTGCAACTCATAGCGGGGGGGCCAATGAGCAGTTCTTC. Amino acids: CSATHSGGANEQFF.

The sample holds many counts of this clonotype. The chain recombines TRBV5-1 with TRBJ2-1, with 13 bases matching TRBD2. This CDR3 spans 16 amino acids. Germline values: CDR1 SGHRS, CDR2 YFSETQ. The ends lost 4 bases at V and 5 bases at J; junction bases unmatched: 6. The CDR3 DNA is TGCGCCAGCAGCGCGGGACTAGCGGGACCGCACAATGAGCAGTTCTTC. Translated: CASSAGLAGPHNEQFF.

This clonotype appeared many times. This sequence joins TRBV29-1 and TRBJ2-7; D is ambiguous. Germline V gene data show CDR1 as SQVTM and CDR2 as ANQGSEA. V was pared by 5 bases and J by 1 base, with 12 bases between. This CDR3 is built from 13 residues. CDR3 DNA: TGCAGCGTTTCCCTGGGCGTTTCCTACGAGCAGTACTTC. This codes for CSVSLGVSYEQYF.

The sample holds a few counts of this clonotype. The chain joins TRBV5-1 to TRBJ1-3; TRBD1 might be the D (6 bases). Trimming removed 4 bases at V and 0 bases at J, with 8 bases between. Germline-derived CDR1 and CDR2 are SGHRS and YFSETQ. This CDR3 is 14 amino acids long. The CDR3 DNA sequence: TGCGCCAGCAGCGGGGGCCCCTCTGGAAACACCATATATTTT. This codes for CASSGGPSGNTIYF.

In its sample, this clonotype was seen many times. The chain joins TRBV5-4 to TRBJ2-3; 9 bases agree with TRBD2. From germline, CDR1 is SGHNT and CDR2 YYREEE (reference sequence). This CDR3 has 19 residues. Trimming removed 2 bases from V and 2 bases from J; junction bases left unmatched: 15. Here the CDR3 reads CASSFRLAEPRGITDTQYF. The CDR3, as DNA: TGTGCCAGCAGCTTTCGACTAGCGGAACCTCGAGGGATCACAGATACGCAGTATTTT.

This clonotype was detected many times. J is TRBJ2-7 and V is TRBV7-2; D possibly corresponds to TRBD2 (5 bases). Germline loops: CDR1 SGHTA, CDR2 FQGNSA. V gave up 2 bases and J gave up 7 bases, with 15 bases separating them. The CDR3 has 14 residues. CDR3 in DNA: TGTGCCAGCAGCTTAAGCGGAGTAACCTCGGAGCAGTACTTC. Encoded protein: CASSLSGVTSEQYF.

This clonotype came up many times. CDR3 DNA sequence: TGCAGTGCTAGAGATGACTATGGGGCCAACGTCCTGACTTTC. This gives the protein CSARDDYGANVLTF. This rearrangement joins TRBV20-1 to TRBJ2-6; D is perhaps TRBD2 (5 bases). Germline loops: CDR1 DFQATT, CDR2 SNEGSKA (reference sequence). V lost 0 bases to trimming and J lost 3 bases, with 6 bases between them. The CDR3 is 14 residues long.

This clonotype was counted at least ten times. The V and J genes are TRBV12-3 or TRBV12-4 and TRBJ2-5; no clear D gene. This CDR3 contains 13 residues. V was shortened by 3 bases and J by 7 bases, with 12 bases between the two germline ends. The chain's CDR3 is CASSLGGFGTQYF. The CDR3 nucleotides are TGTGCCAGCAGTTTGGGCGGATTCGGGACCCAGTACTTC.

In its sample, this clonotype was seen many times. V is TRBV15 and J is TRBJ1-5; perhaps TRBD1 as D (5 bases). Deletions cut 1 base from V and 0 bases from J, with 7 bases between. Germline loops: CDR1 LNHNV, CDR2 YYDKDF (reference sequence). This CDR3 has 15 residues. The CDR3: CATSRVGGSNQPQHF. DNA for the CDR3: TGTGCCACCAGCAGAGTCGGGGGTAGCAATCAGCCCCAGCATTTT.

This clonotype was recorded at least ten times. The chain couples TRBV20-1 to TRBJ1-5; maybe TRBD1 (5 bases). V was pared by 3 bases and J by 1 base, with 19 bases between. The CDR3 is 17 amino acids. Germline CDR1 is DFQATT and CDR2 is SNEGSKA (reference sequence). DNA of the CDR3: TGCAGTGCTAGTGGGGGGGGACCTGGGAGGAGCAATCAGCCCCAGCATTTT. Its protein product is CSASGGGPGRSNQPQHF.

In its sample, this clonotype was seen a few times. The chain couples TRBV12-3 or TRBV12-4 to TRBJ1-4; the D gene is possibly TRBD1 (5 bases). This CDR3 is 15 amino acids long. Trimming shortened V by 4 bases and J by 9 bases, and 18 bases separated the two germline ends. This chain's CDR3 is CASSSEGLGSKKLFF. CDR3 nucleotide sequence: TGTGCCAGCAGTTCGGAGGGGCTAGGGTCGAAAAAACTGTTTTTT.

This clonotype was counted at least ten times. The chain links TRBV7-3 to TRBJ2-1; 15 bases line up with TRBD2. Germline CDR1 is SGHTA and CDR2 is FQGTGA. This CDR3 has 14 residues. Trimming at V came to 8 bases and at J to 6 bases, leaving 2 bases not matched to a gene. This CDR3 is CASGTSGGPNEQFF. The CDR3 bases are TGTGCCAGCGGGACTAGCGGGGGGCCCAATGAGCAGTTCTTC.

This clonotype showed up many times. The chain employs TRBV5-1 and TRBJ2-3; D possibly corresponds to TRBD2 (6 bases). The germline V and J ends were trimmed by 4 bases and 4 bases, with 10 bases remaining between them. The germline CDR1 and CDR2 sequences are SGHRS and YFSETQ. This CDR3 has 13 amino acids. The CDR3 loop is CASSGGYADTQYF. CDR3 bases: TGCGCCAGCAGCGGGGGGTACGCAGATACGCAGTATTTT.

Ten or more counts support this clonotype. The genes are TRBV29-1 and TRBJ2-7, with D possibly TRBD2 on 5 matching bases. V was pared by 6 bases and J by 0 bases, with 12 bases between. The germline gives CDR1 SQVTM, CDR2 ANQGSEA. There are 13 residues in the CDR3. The CDR3 loop is CSVGGVYSYEQYF. For the CDR3, the DNA is TGCAGCGTCGGAGGCGTCTACTCCTACGAGCAGTACTTC.

This sequence joins TRBV2 and TRBJ2-2; unclear D gene. The CDR3 is 13 residues long. The V gene lost 5 bases and the J gene lost 7 bases, with 11 bases spanning the gap. Germline-derived CDR1 and CDR2 are SNHLY and FYNNEI. The CDR3 DNA sequence: TGTGCCAGCAGTATGCAGTCTGGCGGGGAGCTGTTTTTT. This translates into CASSMQSGGELFF.

The gene calls are TRBV5-1 and TRBJ1-5; TRBD1 is a possible D gene (5 bases). This CDR3 is built from 13 residues. Trimming took off 6 bases at V and 4 bases at J, with 11 bases between the two ends. In germline, CDR1 is SGHRS, CDR2 YFSETQ. The CDR3 coding sequence is TGCGCCAGCACCCACGGGGGGAATCAGCCCCAGCATTTT. This sequence encodes CASTHGGNQPQHF.